This TCR beta chain was observed in a study of Ad26.COV2.S vaccination and SARS-CoV-2 variants. Study-level points and caveats: It was found that vaccine and placebo recipients had similar non-spike TCR breadth.

Remarks on this clone: Its antigen is as yet unknown.

Here immunoSEQ multiplex PCR was the method, and the copy in TCRdb shows in-frame clones only, minus some. The sample records about 680,000 clones, around 90% being singletons. Specified treatment: about 20 received Ad26.COV2.S at low or high dose, single or two shots; 5 received placebo; per-sample allocation not given. Material that was analyzed had been drawn on day 63 after the first vaccine or placebo injection. The germline gives CDR1 MNHNY, CDR2 SVGAGI (reference sequence). The CDR3 has 19 residues. Trimming cost V 5 bases and J 5 bases, with 28 bases left between them. Material: peripheral blood, obtained in a trial of Ad26.COV2.S vaccine versus placebo. The TCR was taken from a person between 18 and 65 years old who received the Ad26.COV2.S COVID-19 vaccine or a placebo. The chain has TRBV6-6 and TRBJ2-1; TRBD2 might be the D (5 bases). Here the CDR3 reads CASSRGAGILGQYNNEQFF. The CDR3 coding sequence is TGTGCCAGCAGTCGGGGAGCCGGGATTTTGGGCCAGTACAACAATGAGCAGTTCTTC.